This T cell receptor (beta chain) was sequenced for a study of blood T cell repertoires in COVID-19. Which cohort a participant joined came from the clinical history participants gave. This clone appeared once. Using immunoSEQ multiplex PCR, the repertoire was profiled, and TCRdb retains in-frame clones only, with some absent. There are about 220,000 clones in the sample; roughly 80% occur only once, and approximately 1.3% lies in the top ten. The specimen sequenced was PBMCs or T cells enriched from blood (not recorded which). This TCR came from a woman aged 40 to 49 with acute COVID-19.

The DNA for the CDR3 is TGTGCCACCAGCCCAGCTAACAGGGGGCAAGATCAGCCCCAGCATTTT. It codes for CATSPANRGQDQPQHF. The gene calls are TRBV24-1 and TRBJ1-5; 9 bases are shared with TRBD1. Germline CDR1 reads KGHDR; CDR2 reads SFDVKD. J gave up 5 bases and V 7 bases, and 11 bases lay outside the gene matches. This CDR3 has 16 residues.